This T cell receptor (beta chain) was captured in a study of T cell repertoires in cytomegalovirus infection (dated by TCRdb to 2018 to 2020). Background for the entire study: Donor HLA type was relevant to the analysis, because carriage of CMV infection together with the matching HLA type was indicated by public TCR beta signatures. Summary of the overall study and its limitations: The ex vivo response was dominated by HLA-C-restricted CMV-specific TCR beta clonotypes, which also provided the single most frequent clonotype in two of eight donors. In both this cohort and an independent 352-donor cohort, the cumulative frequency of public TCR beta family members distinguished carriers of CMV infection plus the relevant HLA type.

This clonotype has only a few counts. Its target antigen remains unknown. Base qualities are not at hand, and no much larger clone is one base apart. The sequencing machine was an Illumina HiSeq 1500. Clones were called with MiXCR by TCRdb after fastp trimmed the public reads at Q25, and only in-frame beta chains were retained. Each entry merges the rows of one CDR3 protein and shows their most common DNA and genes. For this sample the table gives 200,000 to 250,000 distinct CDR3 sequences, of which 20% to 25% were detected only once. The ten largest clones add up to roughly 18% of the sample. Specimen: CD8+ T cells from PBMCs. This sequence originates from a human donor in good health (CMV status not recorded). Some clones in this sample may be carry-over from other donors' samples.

The base sequence is TGCAGTGCTAGAGCCAGGGGGAACACTGAAGCTTTCTTT. Its translation reads: CSARARGNTEAFF. Recombination connected TRBV20-1 to TRBJ1-1; the best D guess is TRBD1, with 6 bases matching. Its CDR3 holds 13 amino acids, cysteine through phenylalanine. CDR3 DNA is the only sequence kept; it has 39 bases, read in frame from the first base. The trim is 1 base for V and 1 base for J, with a gap of 7 bases between the germline ends. According to the germline V gene (reference sequence), CDR1 reads DFQATT and CDR2 reads SNEGSKA.